This TCR beta chain was sequenced during a study of T cell changes during pregnancy in multiple sclerosis. This CDR3 is 14 amino acids long. Germline V gives CDR1 SNHLY, CDR2 FYNNEI. The V and J ends lost 8 bases and 1 base respectively, with 11 bases between them. The repertoire was sequenced with immunoSEQ multiplex PCR; TCRdb's copy has only in-frame clones and lacks some. The data show tens of thousands of clones, 92% seen once. This specimen was peripheral blood, taken in the first trimester of pregnancy. The source is a female donor in good health, enrolled as a control in a pregnancy study. The rearrangement links TRBV2 to TRBJ2-2; no definite D call. DNA for the CDR3: TGTGCCAGCTCTTCGCGGATGAACACCGGGGAGCTGTTTTTT. Translated, it gives CASSSRMNTGELFF. Filled out from reference TRBV2 and TRBJ2-2, the complete variable domain reads EPEVTQTPSHQVTQMGQEVILRCVPISNHLYFYWYRQILGQKVEFLVSFYNNEISEKSEIFDDQFSVERPDGSNFTLKIRSTKLEDSAMYFCASSSRMNTGELFFGEGSRLTVL.